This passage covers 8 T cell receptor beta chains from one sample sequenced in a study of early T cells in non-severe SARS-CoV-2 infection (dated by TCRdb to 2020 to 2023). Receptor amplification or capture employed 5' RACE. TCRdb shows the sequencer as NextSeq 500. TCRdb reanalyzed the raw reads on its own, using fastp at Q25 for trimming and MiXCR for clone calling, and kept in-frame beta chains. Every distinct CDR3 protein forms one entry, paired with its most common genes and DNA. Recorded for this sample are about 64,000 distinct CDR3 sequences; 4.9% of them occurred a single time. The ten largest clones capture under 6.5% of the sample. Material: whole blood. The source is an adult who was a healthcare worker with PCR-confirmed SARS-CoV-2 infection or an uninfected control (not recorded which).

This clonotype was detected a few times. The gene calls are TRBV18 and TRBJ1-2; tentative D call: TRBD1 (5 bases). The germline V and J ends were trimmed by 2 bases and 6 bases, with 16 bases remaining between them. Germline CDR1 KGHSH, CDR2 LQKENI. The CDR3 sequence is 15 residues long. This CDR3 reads CASSPGMGPEDGYTF. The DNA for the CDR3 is TGTGCCAGCTCACCAGGAATGGGACCCGAGGATGGCTACACCTTC. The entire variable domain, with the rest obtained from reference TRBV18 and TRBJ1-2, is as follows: NAGVMQNPRHLVRRRGQEARLRCSPMKGHSHVYWYRQLPEEGLKFMVYLQKENIIDESGMPKERFSAEFPKEGPSILRIQQVVRGDSAAYFCASSPGMGPEDGYTFGSGTRLTVV.

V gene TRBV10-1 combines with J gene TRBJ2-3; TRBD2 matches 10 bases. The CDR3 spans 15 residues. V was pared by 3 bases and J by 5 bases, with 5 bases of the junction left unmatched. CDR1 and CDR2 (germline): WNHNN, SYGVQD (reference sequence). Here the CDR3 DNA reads TGCGCCAGCAGTGACGGGAGCGGGAGGGGAGATACGCAGTATTTT. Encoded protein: CASSDGSGRGDTQYF.

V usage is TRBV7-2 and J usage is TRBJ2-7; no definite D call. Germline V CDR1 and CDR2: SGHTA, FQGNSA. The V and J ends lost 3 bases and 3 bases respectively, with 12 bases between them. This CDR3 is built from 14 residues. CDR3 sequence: CASSLSLRIYEQYF. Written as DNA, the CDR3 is TGTGCCAGCAGCTTGTCTCTACGGATCTACGAGCAGTACTTC.

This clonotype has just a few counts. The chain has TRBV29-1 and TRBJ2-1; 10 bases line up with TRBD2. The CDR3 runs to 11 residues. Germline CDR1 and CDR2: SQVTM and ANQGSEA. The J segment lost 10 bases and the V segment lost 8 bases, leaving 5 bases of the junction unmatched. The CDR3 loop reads CSSLAGVEQFF. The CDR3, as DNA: TGCAGCAGCCTAGCGGGAGTAGAGCAGTTCTTC.

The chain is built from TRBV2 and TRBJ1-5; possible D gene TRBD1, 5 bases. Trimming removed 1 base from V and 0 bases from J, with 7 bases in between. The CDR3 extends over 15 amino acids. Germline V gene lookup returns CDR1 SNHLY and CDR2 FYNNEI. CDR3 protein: CASSEGQHSNQPQHF. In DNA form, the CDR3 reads TGTGCCAGCAGTGAAGGACAGCATAGCAATCAGCCCCAGCATTTT.

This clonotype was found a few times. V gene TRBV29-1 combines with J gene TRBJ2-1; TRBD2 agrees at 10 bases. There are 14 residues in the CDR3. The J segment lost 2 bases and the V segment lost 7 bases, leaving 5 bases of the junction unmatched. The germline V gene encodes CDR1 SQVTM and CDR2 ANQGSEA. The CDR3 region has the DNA TGCAGCGCCCTAACTAGCGGGGCCTACAATGAGCAGTTCTTC. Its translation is CSALTSGAYNEQFF.

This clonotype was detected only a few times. CDR3 nucleotide sequence: TGTGCCAGCAGCTTATCTAGGACAGGGGACTATGGCTACACCTTC. This codes for CASSLSRTGDYGYTF. This chain joins TRBV7-3 and TRBJ1-2, with 9 bases aligning to TRBD1. CDR3 size: 15 residues. Trimming cost V 2 bases and J 3 bases; bases outside gene matches: 4. CDR1 is SGHTA and CDR2 is FQGTGA in the germline V gene.

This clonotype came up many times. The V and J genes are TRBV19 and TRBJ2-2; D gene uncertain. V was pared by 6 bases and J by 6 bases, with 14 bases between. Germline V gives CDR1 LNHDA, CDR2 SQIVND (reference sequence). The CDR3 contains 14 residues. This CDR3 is CASRPPLGSGELFF. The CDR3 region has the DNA TGTGCCAGTAGGCCACCATTGGGTTCCGGGGAGCTGTTTTTT.